The sequence of this T cell receptor (beta chain) was determined in a study of T-cell memory formation after mild COVID-19. TCRdb independently ran MiXCR on the 5' RACE reads; one entry per CDR3 protein. The data hold 580,000 or so distinct CDR3 sequences, with 15% to 20% observed a single time. The CDR3 runs 14 residues. The germline CDR1 and CDR2 sequences are MNHEY and SMNVEV (reference sequence). Between the trimmed V and J ends, which lost 11 bases and 4 bases, there was a span of 20 bases. This clonotype originated in an adult woman who had mild COVID-19 (a few samples of this study predate the infection). Cell type and time point are not known. The sequenced sample was PBMCs or a T cell subset sorted from them (not recorded which). The V call is TRBV27, the J call TRBJ2-5, with D possibly matching TRBD2 (6 bases). The CDR3 coding sequence is TGTGCCGCGCGGGCTAGCGTGGTTGGAGAGACCCAGTACTTC. Its translation: CAARASVVGETQYF.